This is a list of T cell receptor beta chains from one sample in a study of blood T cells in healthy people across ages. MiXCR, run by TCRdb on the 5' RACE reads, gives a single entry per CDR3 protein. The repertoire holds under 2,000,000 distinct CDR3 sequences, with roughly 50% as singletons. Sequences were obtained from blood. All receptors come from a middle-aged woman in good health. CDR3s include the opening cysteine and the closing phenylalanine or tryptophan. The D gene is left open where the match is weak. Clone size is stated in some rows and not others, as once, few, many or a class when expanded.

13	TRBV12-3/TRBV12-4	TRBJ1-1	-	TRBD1	CASSTGGRTKAFF	TGTGCCAGCAGTACAGGGGGTAGGACTAAAGCTTTCTTT
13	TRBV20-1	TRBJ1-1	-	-	CSARERTQCPAFF	TGCAGTGCTAGGGAGCGGACACAGTGTCCAGCTTTCTTT
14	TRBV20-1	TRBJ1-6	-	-	CSAKKAGNNSPLHF	TGCAGTGCTAAAAAGGCAGGCAATAATTCACCCCTCCACTTT
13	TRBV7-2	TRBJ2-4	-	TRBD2	CVSSTRLANIQYF	TGTGTCAGCAGCACCAGACTAGCAAACATTCAGTACTTC
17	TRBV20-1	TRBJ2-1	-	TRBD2	CSAFRAGGPSSYNEQFF	TGCAGTGCTTTCCGAGCGGGGGGTCCGAGCTCCTACAATGAGCAGTTCTTC
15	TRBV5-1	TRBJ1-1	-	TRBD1	CASSVKQGMNTEAFF	TGCGCCAGCAGCGTTAAACAGGGGATGAACACTGAAGCTTTCTTT
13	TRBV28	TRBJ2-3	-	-	CASRNQGSDTQYF	TGTGCCAGCAGGAATCAAGGTTCAGATACGCAGTATTTT
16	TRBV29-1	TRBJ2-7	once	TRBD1	CSVTPLHRGLRDEQYF	TGCAGCGTAACCCCATTACACAGGGGGCTAAGGGACGAGCAGTACTTC
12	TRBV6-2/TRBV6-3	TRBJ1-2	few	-	CASIDSSYGYTF	TGTGCCAGCATCGACAGCTCCTATGGCTACACCTTC
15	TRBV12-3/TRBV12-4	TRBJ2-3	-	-	CASSLGVAGTDAQYF	TGTGCCAGCAGTTTAGGCGTGGCCGGCACAGATGCGCAGTATTTT
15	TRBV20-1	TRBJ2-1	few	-	CSADLLGASYNEQFF	TGCAGTGCTGACCTACTAGGGGCGTCCTACAATGAGCAGTTCTTC
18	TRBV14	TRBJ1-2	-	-	CASSPLGWSDISENGYTF	TGTGCCAGCAGCCCACTGGGATGGTCAGACATCTCTGAAAATGGCTACACCTTC
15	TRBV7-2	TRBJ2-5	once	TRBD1	CASSSKRTGQGTQYF	TGTGCCAGCAGCTCTAAAAGGACAGGCCAAGGGACCCAGTACTTC
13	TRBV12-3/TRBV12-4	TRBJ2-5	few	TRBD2	CASSWGGKETQYF	TGTGCCAGCAGTTGGGGGGGAAAAGAGACCCAGTACTTC
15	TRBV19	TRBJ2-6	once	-	CVSSIEGSGANVLTF	TGTGTCAGTAGTATCGAGGGGTCTGGGGCCAACGTCCTGACTTTC
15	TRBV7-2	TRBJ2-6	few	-	CARGLSSSGANVLTF	TGTGCCAGAGGTTTAAGTAGCTCTGGGGCCAACGTCCTGACTTTC
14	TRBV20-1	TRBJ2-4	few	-	CSASLNIAKNIQYF	TGCAGTGCTAGTCTCAACATAGCCAAAAACATTCAGTACTTC
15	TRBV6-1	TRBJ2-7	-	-	CASSEQQGSTYEQYF	TGTGCCAGCAGCGAACAACAGGGCTCCACCTACGAGCAGTACTTC
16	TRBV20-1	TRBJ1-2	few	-	CSARGPRGEANYGYTF	TGCAGTGCTAGAGGTCCCAGGGGCGAGGCTAACTATGGCTACACCTTC
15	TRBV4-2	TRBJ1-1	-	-	CASSQEGARAAEAFF	TGTGCCAGCAGCCAAGAAGGGGCCAGGGCGGCTGAAGCTTTCTTT
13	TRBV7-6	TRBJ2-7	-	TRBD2	CASSRGEGDEQYF	TGTGCCAGCAGTCGGGGGGAAGGAGACGAGCAGTACTTC
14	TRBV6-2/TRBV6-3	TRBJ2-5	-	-	CASSHTEPRGTQYF	TGTGCCAGCAGTCACACGGAGCCCCGGGGGACCCAGTACTTC
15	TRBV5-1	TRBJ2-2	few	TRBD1	CASSWTGENTGELFF	TGCGCCAGCAGCTGGACAGGAGAGAACACCGGGGAGCTGTTTTTT
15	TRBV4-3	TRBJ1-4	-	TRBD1	CASSQDENPTGGMFF	TGCGCCAGCAGCCAAGACGAGAACCCGACAGGGGGGATGTTTTTT
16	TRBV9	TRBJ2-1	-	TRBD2	CASSAGSGGDYNEQFF	TGTGCCAGCAGCGCCGGTAGCGGGGGGGACTACAATGAGCAGTTCTTC
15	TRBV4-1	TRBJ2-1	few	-	CASSFDGSFYNEQFF	TGCGCCAGCAGCTTCGACGGATCCTTCTACAATGAGCAGTTCTTC
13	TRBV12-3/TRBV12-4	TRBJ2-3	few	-	CASSFGTPDTQYF	TGTGCCAGCAGTTTTGGGACACCGGATACGCAGTATTTT
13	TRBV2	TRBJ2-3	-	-	CASLSRYTDTQYF	TGTGCCAGCTTGAGTAGGTACACAGATACGCAGTATTTT
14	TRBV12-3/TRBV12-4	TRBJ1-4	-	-	CASSFWQGNEKLFF	TGTGCCAGCAGTTTTTGGCAGGGTAATGAAAAACTGTTTTTT
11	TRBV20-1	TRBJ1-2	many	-	CSARYRDGYTF	TGCAGTGCTAGATACAGGGACGGCTACACCTTC
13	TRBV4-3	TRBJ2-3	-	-	CASSQETGSTQYF	TGCGCCAGCAGCCAAGAAACAGGGAGTACGCAGTATTTT
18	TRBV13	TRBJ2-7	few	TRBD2	CASRRWVSGGIGSYEQYF	TGTGCCAGCCGGCGGTGGGTTAGCGGGGGAATTGGGTCCTACGAGCAGTACTTC
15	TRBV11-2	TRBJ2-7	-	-	CASREAGLINHEQYF	TGTGCCAGCAGAGAAGCCGGGCTTATCAACCACGAGCAGTACTTC